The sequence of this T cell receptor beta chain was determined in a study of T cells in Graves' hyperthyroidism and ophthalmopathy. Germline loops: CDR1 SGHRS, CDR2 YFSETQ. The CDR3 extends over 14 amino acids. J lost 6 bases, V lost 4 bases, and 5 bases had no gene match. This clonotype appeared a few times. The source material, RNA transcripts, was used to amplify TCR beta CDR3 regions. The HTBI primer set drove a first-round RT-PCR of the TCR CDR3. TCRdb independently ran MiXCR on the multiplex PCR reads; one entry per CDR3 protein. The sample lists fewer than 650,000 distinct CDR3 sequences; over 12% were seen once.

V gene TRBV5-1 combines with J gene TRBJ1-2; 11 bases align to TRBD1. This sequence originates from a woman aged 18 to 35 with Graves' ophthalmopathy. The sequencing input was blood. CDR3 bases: TGCGCCAGCAGCAGGGGACAGGGGGTTAATGGCTACACCTTC. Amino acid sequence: CASSRGQGVNGYTF.